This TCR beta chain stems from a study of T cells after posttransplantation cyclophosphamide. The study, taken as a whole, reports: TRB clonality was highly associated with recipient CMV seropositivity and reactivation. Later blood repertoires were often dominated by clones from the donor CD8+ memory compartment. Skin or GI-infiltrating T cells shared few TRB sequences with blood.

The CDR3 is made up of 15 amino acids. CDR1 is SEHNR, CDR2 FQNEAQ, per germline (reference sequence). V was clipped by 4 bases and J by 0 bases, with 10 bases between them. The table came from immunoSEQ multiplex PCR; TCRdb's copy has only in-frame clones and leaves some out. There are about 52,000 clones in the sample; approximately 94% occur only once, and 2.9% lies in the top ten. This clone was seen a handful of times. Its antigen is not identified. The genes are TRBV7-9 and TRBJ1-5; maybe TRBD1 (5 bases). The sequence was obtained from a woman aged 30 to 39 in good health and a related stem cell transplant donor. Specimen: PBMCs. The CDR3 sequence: CASSSTTDSNQPQHF. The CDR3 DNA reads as TGTGCCAGCAGCTCAACGACAGATAGCAATCAGCCCCAGCATTTT.